This T cell receptor beta chain is from a study of blood T cell repertoires in COVID-19. Study-wide background: Some COVID-19 samples were acute and others convalescent; all came from the United States, Italy and Spain. From T cells, B-cell-depleted T cells, or PBMCs came the material, which was cDNA or gDNA.

As handled by the study authors: For nucleated cells, counts were estimated from reference gene primer amplification. The protocol was immunoSEQ multiplex PCR, while the TCRdb copy is restricted to in-frame clones and leaves out a portion. V and J calls and clone size are given by that table; D and trimming were obtained from the DNA. Of 70,000 or so clones detected, around 79% appear once; the ten largest clones hold about 15%. Germline CDR1 and CDR2: KGHSH and LQKENI. The CDR3 sequence is 14 residues long. The V and J ends lost 6 bases and 5 bases, in that order; junction bases with no gene match: 6.

Material for sequencing was peripheral blood. This TCR derives from a man aged 55 to 70 with acute or convalescent COVID-19. The chain uses TRBV18 and TRBJ2-7, with 11 bases fitting TRBD1. The CDR3 DNA reads TGTGCCAGCTCGGTTACGGACAGGGGGCACGAGCAGTACTTC. Its translation is CASSVTDRGHEQYF.